The entry below describes one T cell receptor beta chain. What it binds is unknown. At one boundary the junction diverges from the germline segment, which might be a read error. This specimen belongs to a study of OX40 agonist ivuxolimab in advanced cancers. The CDR3 contains 14 residues. Germline CDR1 is MNHEY and CDR2 is SVGAGI. Repertoires were generated with immunoSEQ multiplex PCR, while TCRdb's copy carries only in-frame clones and drops some. The sample contains tens of thousands of clones, 93% of which appear only once. Study results and limitations: Expanded clones tended on average to be more numerous among CD8+ T cells than CD4+.

The TCR sequence derives from an adult with an advanced solid tumor such as melanoma, head and neck, liver or kidney cancer. This sample comprised CD4+ or CD8+ T cells sorted from blood, obtained in a trial of the OX40 agonist ivuxolimab. The chain carries TRBV6-5 and TRBJ1-5, with D perhaps TRBD1 (5 bases). The CDR3 protein is CASSYGGSSQPQHF. The CDR3 DNA is TGTGCCAGCAGTTATGGGGGTAGCAGTCAGCCCCAGCATTTT.